A selection of T cell receptor beta chains follows, all from one sample in a study of immune characterization of retroperitoneal liposarcoma. Each CDR3 protein is one row after TCRdb ran MiXCR on the PCR reads. Here the sample spans several thousand distinct CDR3 sequences, over 25% being singletons. The specimen sequenced was blood. These receptor sequences come from a male donor with retroperitoneal liposarcoma. Each CDR3 is given with its conserved first and last residue. D genes are given only for firm matches. The size entry is marked missing in some rows and otherwise reads once, few, many or a size class.

V gene	CDR3 length	clone size	J gene	D gene	CDR3 DNA	CDR3 protein
TRBV7-8	18	medium-sized	TRBJ1-4	NA	TGTGCCAGCAGCTTAGTAGGAGGGGGAAAGGATTCTAATGAAAAACTGTTTTTT	CASSLVGGGKDSNEKLFF
TRBV7-2	13	NA	TRBJ2-2	TRBD1	TGTGCCCACGAGGGGGCTGGGACCGGGGAGCTGTTTTTT	CAHEGAGTGELFF
TRBV7-2	15	few	TRBJ2-7	TRBD2	TGTGCCAGCAGCTTATCCAGCGGGGGGGCCTACGAGCAGTACTTC	CASSLSSGGAYEQYF
TRBV11-3	12	large	TRBJ2-7	NA	TGTGCCAGCAGCCCGACAGGGAGGGAGCAGTACTTC	CASSPTGREQYF
TRBV12-3/TRBV12-4	12	NA	TRBJ2-4	TRBD1	TGTGCCAGCAGCACAGGGGGTAACATTCAGTACTTC	CASSTGGNIQYF
TRBV7-6	16	many	TRBJ2-3	TRBD2	TGTGCCAGCAGCTCGCAGACTAGCGGGACGGGTGATACGCAGTATTTT	CASSSQTSGTGDTQYF
TRBV6-1	15	NA	TRBJ2-3	NA	TGTGCCAGCAGTGAGGGGGCTAGCAGCACAGATACGCAGTATTTT	CASSEGASSTDTQYF
TRBV6-5	13	many	TRBJ2-1	TRBD2	TGTGCCAGCAGTTCCTTAGCGGGGGAGGAGCAGTTCTTC	CASSSLAGEEQFF
TRBV4-1	16	many	TRBJ1-1	NA	TGCGCCAGCAGCCAAGGCCGTTTTTCGGGTCGGACTGAAGCTTTCTTT	CASSQGRFSGRTEAFF
TRBV6-2/TRBV6-3	15	many	TRBJ2-3	NA	TGTGCCAGCAGGGATGGCGGGCTAAGCACAGATACGCAGTATTTT	CASRDGGLSTDTQYF
TRBV7-2	14	NA	TRBJ2-5	NA	TGTGCCAGCAGCTTAGTTATACGGGGGGAGACCCAGTACTTC	CASSLVIRGETQYF
TRBV10-2	14	many	TRBJ1-2	NA	TGCGCCAGCAGTGATGCCCGTTTAAGCTATGGCTACACCTTC	CASSDARLSYGYTF
TRBV6-1	13	many	TRBJ2-7	TRBD1	TGTGCCAGCAGAAAAGGACAGGGATACGAGCAGTACTTC	CASRKGQGYEQYF
TRBV6-1	17	many	TRBJ2-3	TRBD2	TGTGCCAGCAGTGAAGCGAGACTAGCGGGAAGCACAGATACGCAGTATTTT	CASSEARLAGSTDTQYF
TRBV10-1	14	NA	TRBJ2-3	NA	TGCGCCAGCAGTGAGTCGGAGGGCACAGATACGCAGTATTTT	CASSESEGTDTQYF
TRBV6-6	14	few	TRBJ2-7	TRBD2	TGTGCCACCCACTCAGCGGGAGCGGTGTACGAGCAGTACTTC	CATHSAGAVYEQYF
TRBV27	15	many	TRBJ2-1	NA	TGTGCCAGCAGTCTACAGGGGGGGGCCTACAATGAGCAGTTCTTC	CASSLQGGAYNEQFF
TRBV6-8	15	NA	TRBJ2-1	TRBD2	TGTGCCACCTCAAGGGGGACTAGCGGGGCTAATGAGCAGTTCTTC	CATSRGTSGANEQFF
TRBV12-3/TRBV12-4	16	NA	TRBJ2-1	NA	TGTGCCAGCAGTCCGTGGGGAGGTGGGTCCTACAATGAGCAGTTCTTC	CASSPWGGGSYNEQFF
TRBV12-3/TRBV12-4	14	few	TRBJ2-1	TRBD2	TGTGCCAGCACCACAGGACTAGCTTACAATGAGCAGTTCTTC	CASTTGLAYNEQFF
TRBV6-5	15	few	TRBJ2-3	TRBD1	TGTGCCAGCAGTTCCTTCCGACAGGGGGTAGATACGCAGTATTTT	CASSSFRQGVDTQYF
TRBV7-2	15	NA	TRBJ2-1	NA	TGTGCCAGCAGCTTTTTGGGGGGGGCGGACAATGAGCAGTTCTTC	CASSFLGGADNEQFF
TRBV5-6	16	medium-sized	TRBJ2-7	NA	TGTGCCAGCAGCTTGGAAGGATGGCGGGGCTCCTACGAGCAGTACTTC	CASSLEGWRGSYEQYF
TRBV6-1	15	NA	TRBJ2-6	NA	TGTGCCAGCAGTTTGGGGAGCGCTGGGGCCAACGTCCTGACTTTC	CASSLGSAGANVLTF
TRBV7-2	14	NA	TRBJ2-5	NA	TGTGCCAGCAGCACAAATTACAACTCGGAGACCCAGTACTTC	CASSTNYNSETQYF
TRBV6-1	15	NA	TRBJ2-7	NA	TGTGCCAGCAGTTCCCGCCGGGGCATAACCTACGAGCAGTACTTC	CASSSRRGITYEQYF
TRBV7-8	14	NA	TRBJ2-3	NA	TGTGCCAGCAGCCGAAGCTCAGGGGAAGATACGCAGTATTTT	CASSRSSGEDTQYF
TRBV4-1	14	many	TRBJ2-7	TRBD1	TGCGCCAGCAGCACGGCGACAGGGGAATACGAGCAGTACTTC	CASSTATGEYEQYF
TRBV6-1	16	medium-sized	TRBJ1-2	NA	TGTGCCAGCAGTGAATACGGAGAGGGATATAACTATGGCTACACCTTC	CASSEYGEGYNYGYTF
TRBV12-3/TRBV12-4	13	NA	TRBJ1-5	NA	TGTGCCAGCAGTTGGGGGCCCGAACAGCCCCAGCATTTT	CASSWGPEQPQHF
TRBV9	15	NA	TRBJ2-7	TRBD1	TGTGCCAGCAGCCCGGAGGACAGGGGAGGGTACGAGCAGTACTTC	CASSPEDRGGYEQYF
TRBV6-2/TRBV6-3	15	few	TRBJ2-1	TRBD1	TGTGCCAGCAGTTACTCGAGTGACAGGGGGGGTGAGCAGTTCTTC	CASSYSSDRGGEQFF
TRBV6-1	15	few	TRBJ1-1	NA	TGTGCCAGCGGCATTCCCAGGGTGTGGGACACTGAAGCTTTCTTT	CASGIPRVWDTEAFF
TRBV7-6	16	few	TRBJ2-5	TRBD1	TGTGCCAGCAGCTTATTGTGGACAGGGGTTCGAGAGACCCAGTACTTC	CASSLLWTGVRETQYF
TRBV4-1	16	NA	TRBJ2-3	TRBD1	TGCGCCAGCAGCCAAGCCGGGACAGGGGAGGGAGATACGCAGTATTTT	CASSQAGTGEGDTQYF
TRBV6-1	14	NA	TRBJ2-7	TRBD1	TGTGCCAGCAGGCACAGGGGCGACTCCTACGAGCAGTACTTC	CASRHRGDSYEQYF
TRBV6-5	16	many	TRBJ1-5	TRBD1	TGTGCCAGCAGTTACCTCGGGACAGGATTAGATCAGCCCCAGCATTTT	CASSYLGTGLDQPQHF
TRBV12-3/TRBV12-4	13	many	TRBJ2-7	TRBD2	TGTGCCAGCAGTCCCTCGCGGGAGGGCGAGCAGTACTTC	CASSPSREGEQYF
TRBV12-3/TRBV12-4	12	many	TRBJ1-2	NA	TGTGCCAGCAGCTTGACGGACTATGGCTACACCTTC	CASSLTDYGYTF
TRBV28	15	many	TRBJ2-1	TRBD2	TGTGCCAGCAGTTCGCCAGCGGGGGTACAAGAGACCCAGTTCTTC	CASSSPAGVQETQFF
TRBV20-1	14	medium-sized	TRBJ2-7	TRBD2	TGCAGTGCTAAAACTAGCGGGGCCACCTACGAGCAGTACTTC	CSAKTSGATYEQYF
TRBV6-1	13	NA	TRBJ2-2	TRBD1	TGTGCCAGCACCGAAACAGGGGCCGGGGAGCTGTTTTTT	CASTETGAGELFF
TRBV14	14	medium-sized	TRBJ2-1	TRBD2	TGTGCCAGCAGCCGGGAGGGTGGCGGGACTAGGAAGTTCTTC	CASSREGGGTRKFF
TRBV12-3/TRBV12-4	11	many	TRBJ2-3	NA	TGTGCCAGCAGTTTAGCAGATACGCAGTATTTT	CASSLADTQYF
TRBV4-2	19	many	TRBJ2-1	TRBD2	TGTGCCAGCAGCCAAGATATGTGGGCTAGCGGCAGCTCCTACAATGAGCAGTTCTTC	CASSQDMWASGSSYNEQFF
TRBV28	15	NA	TRBJ2-1	TRBD1	TGTGCCAGCAGTCCACAGGGGCCTATTTACAATGAGCAGTTCTTC	CASSPQGPIYNEQFF
TRBV7-2	16	NA	TRBJ2-5	TRBD2	TGTGCCAGCAGCTCAACCGGGACTAGCGGAAAAGAGACCCAGTACTTC	CASSSTGTSGKETQYF
TRBV7-2	15	many	TRBJ2-1	TRBD2	TGTGCCAGCAGCTTTCAACTAGCGGGGGGGGGCGAGCAGTTCTTC	CASSFQLAGGGEQFF
TRBV12-3/TRBV12-4	16	many	TRBJ2-2	NA	TGTGCCAGTGGATTAGCGGATGCCGCGAACACCGGGGAGCTGTTTTTT	CASGLADAANTGELFF
TRBV12-3/TRBV12-4	15	NA	TRBJ2-1	NA	TGTGCCAGCAGCTCCCGGGAACCCGATAACAATGAGCAGTTCTTC	CASSSREPDNNEQFF
TRBV12-5	14	medium-sized	TRBJ1-1	TRBD1	TGTGCTAGTGGGGGACAGGGGCGGAACACTGAAGCTTTCTTT	CASGGQGRNTEAFF
TRBV12-3/TRBV12-4	20	few	TRBJ2-1	TRBD2	TGTGCCAGCAGTTTCCTCTCGGGACTAGCGGGAGTAGGATCCTACAATGAGCAGTTCTTC	CASSFLSGLAGVGSYNEQFF
TRBV6-4	17	NA	TRBJ2-5	TRBD2	TGTGCCAGCAGCCTAGTCTGCGGGAGGGATGCAGAAGAGACCCAGTACTTC	CASSLVCGRDAEETQYF
TRBV6-6	13	NA	TRBJ2-1	TRBD2	TGTGCCAGCATCGCTAGCGGGAGCAATGAGCAGTTCTTC	CASIASGSNEQFF
TRBV9	13	NA	TRBJ2-1	NA	TGTGCCAGCAGCGGACTAGTAGTGAATGAGCAGTTCTTC	CASSGLVVNEQFF
TRBV12-3/TRBV12-4	14	many	TRBJ1-5	NA	TGTGCCAGCAGTTTAGGGCCGAGCTTGGGCCCCCAGCATTTT	CASSLGPSLGPQHF